This passage covers 22 T cell receptor beta chains from one sample sequenced in a study of beta chain features in type 1 diabetes. Study-level findings and limits: Among all four CD4+ subsets, Type 1 diabetes patients had TCRB CDR3s that were moderately but significantly shorter.

The antigens of these receptors remain unknown. Expressed TCRB transcripts were sequenced because the isolated RNA had all been reverse transcribed beforehand. Profiling relied on immunoSEQ multiplex PCR, and the TCRdb table lists in-frame clones only, not all of them. The table lists roughly 28,000 clones, approximately 55% of them singletons. Sequencing input: Tregs from blood. Receptors originate from a woman between 18 and 29 years old with type 1 diabetes.

The DNA for the CDR3 is TGTGCCAGCAGTTCGACTAGCGGGAGCACAGATACGCAGTATTTT. It is translated as CASSSTSGSTDTQYF. V gene TRBV27 combines with J gene TRBJ2-3; 10 bases match TRBD2. Germline CDR1 reads MNHEY; CDR2 reads SMNVEV (reference sequence). V was clipped by 4 bases and J by 0 bases; unmatched bases: 1. There are 15 residues in the CDR3.

In its sample, this clone was seen once. The CDR3, as DNA: TGCGCCAGCAGCCCGAGTTGGGCGGGAGGGAGGTCAGATACGCAGTATTTT. It codes for CASSPSWAGGRSDTQYF. The chain employs TRBV5-1 and TRBJ2-3, with 9 bases matching TRBD2. With 4 bases clipped from V and 4 bases from J, the junction kept 13 bases outside the gene matches. The CDR3 is 17 residues long. Germline V gives CDR1 SGHRS, CDR2 YFSETQ.

The rearrangement links TRBV14 to TRBJ1-4, with a weak D call TRBD1 (5 bases). Per the germline V gene, CDR1 is SGHDN and CDR2 is FVKESK. The length of the CDR3 is 13 residues. The V end lost 5 bases, the J end lost 1 base, and 5 bases lay between the germline ends. The DNA of the CDR3 is TGTGCCAGCAGCAGGGGAACTAATGAAAAACTGTTTTTT. This translates into CASSRGTNEKLFF.

This clone turned up a few times. The chain recombines TRBV5-1 with TRBJ1-1; D is uncertain. This CDR3 spans 13 amino acids. V was trimmed by 2 bases and J by 1 base, leaving 6 bases between them. CDR1 and CDR2 (germline): SGHRS, YFSETQ. CDR3 amino acids: CASSFTGNTEAFF. In nucleotides, the CDR3 is TGCGCCAGCAGCTTCACCGGGAACACTGAAGCTTTCTTT.

This clone turned up a few times. The V gene is TRBV6-5, the J gene TRBJ2-1; 11 nucleotides agree with TRBD2. The V gene end was trimmed by 7 bases and the J gene end by 8 bases; junction bases not matched to a gene: 7. This CDR3 contains 14 residues. Germline V gene sequence: CDR1 MNHEY, CDR2 SVGAGI. CDR3 amino acids: CASISSGRKYEQFF. In nucleotides, the CDR3 is TGTGCCAGCATCTCTAGCGGGAGGAAATATGAGCAGTTCTTC.

This clone was recorded a few times. The chain joins TRBV5-4 to TRBJ2-7, with 9 bases aligning to TRBD2. The germline V gene encodes CDR1 SGHNT and CDR2 YYREEE (reference sequence). The V gene end was trimmed by 0 bases and the J gene end by 4 bases; junction bases not matched to a gene: 5. The CDR3 extends over 15 amino acids. As DNA, the CDR3 is TGTGCCAGCAGCTTGGCGACTAGCGGACCTTACGAGCAGTACTTC. Protein product: CASSLATSGPYEQYF. Using reference TRBV5-4 and TRBJ2-7 for the parts outside the CDR3, the full variable domain is ETGVTQSPTHLIKTRGQQVTLRCSSQSGHNTVSWYQQALGQGPQFIFQYYREEENGRGNFPPRFSGLQFPNYSSELNVNALELDDSALYLCASSLATSGPYEQYFGPGTRLTVT.

In the case of this clone: Other DNA sequences of this sample code for an identical CDR3. V and J are TRBV14 and TRBJ2-3; D is possibly TRBD1 (6 bases). V lost 4 bases and J lost 2, with 10 bases in between. The CDR3 runs to 14 residues. Germline loops: CDR1 SGHDN, CDR2 FVKESK. The CDR3 loop is CASSPRQVTDTQYF. The CDR3 region has the DNA TGTGCCAGCAGCCCCAGACAGGTCACAGATACGCAGTATTTT. Combining the CDR3 with reference TRBV14 and TRBJ2-3 gives the whole variable domain EAGVTQFPSHSVIEKGQTVTLRCDPISGHDNLYWYRRVMGKEIKFLLHFVKESKQDESGMPNNRFLAERTGGTYSTLKVQPAELEDSGVYFCASSPRQVTDTQYFGPGTRLTVL.

This clone turned up a few times. V is TRBV4-1 and J is TRBJ2-6; the match to TRBD1 covers 10 bases. The CDR3 consists of 18 residues. V dropped 4 bases and J dropped 0; count of bases not matched to a gene: 6. In germline, CDR1 is MGHRA, CDR2 YSYEKL. The CDR3 DNA reads TGCGCCAGCAGCCCCTCCGGGACAGGGGTCTCTGGGGCCAACGTCCTGACTTTC. Translated: CASSPSGTGVSGANVLTF.

This clone was observed a few times. Other DNA sequences in this sample translate to the same CDR3. The rearrangement uses TRBV5-6 and TRBJ1-1; the D gene is possibly TRBD1 (5 bases). The CDR3 runs to 13 residues. V lost 6 bases, J lost 5 bases, and 14 bases lay in between. Germline values: CDR1 SGHDT, CDR2 YYEEEE. The CDR3 sequence: CASNVGGETEAFF. CDR3 nucleotides: TGTGCCAGCAATGTGGGGGGTGAAACTGAAGCTTTCTTT.

The chain joins TRBV30 to TRBJ1-5; 7 nucleotides line up with TRBD1. The germline gives CDR1 GTSNPN, CDR2 SVGIG (reference sequence). The CDR3 totals 16 residues. With 4 bases clipped from V and 4 bases from J, the junction kept 13 bases outside the gene matches. The CDR3 region is CAWNPTSTQGNQPQHF. CDR3 sequence (DNA): TGTGCCTGGAATCCTACCTCAACACAGGGGAATCAGCCCCAGCATTTT.

This chain links TRBV11-2 with TRBJ2-2, with 7 bases matching TRBD1. Trimming took 4 bases from V and 5 from J; bases not matched to a gene: 4. This CDR3 has 14 amino acids. Germline CDR1 SGHAT, CDR2 FQNNGV. CDR3 sequence reads: CASSWKTGTGELFF. Here the CDR3 DNA reads TGTGCCAGCAGCTGGAAGACAGGGACCGGGGAGCTGTTTTTT.

The chain combines TRBV29-1 with TRBJ1-1; weak D call: TRBD1 (6 bases). V was cut by 4 bases and J by 5 bases, with 14 bases left in between. The germline V gene encodes CDR1 SQVTM and CDR2 ANQGSEA. The CDR3 runs to 13 residues. CDR3 nucleotide sequence: TGCAGCGTTGCTAGGCAGGGGAGAACTGAAGCTTTCTTT. The encoded protein is CSVARQGRTEAFF.

V is TRBV23-1 and J is TRBJ1-6, with D perhaps TRBD1 (6 bases). TRBV23-1 is placed among ORFs of uncertain function. This CDR3 region has 14 residues. With 3 bases removed from V and 8 bases from J, the gap between germline ends came to 11 bases. The DNA for the CDR3 is TGCGCCAGCAGTCAGACAGGATTCTATTCACCCCTCCACTTT. It translates to CASSQTGFYSPLHF.

The rearrangement uses TRBV23-1 and TRBJ1-1; D call uncertain. TRBV23-1 belongs to the ORF category, with a function that is uncertain. Deletions cut 4 bases from V and 0 bases from J, with 9 bases between. There are 14 residues in the CDR3. This chain's CDR3 is CASSPEPLNTEAFF. CDR3 nucleotides: TGCGCCAGCAGTCCAGAACCGCTGAACACTGAAGCTTTCTTT.

The genes are TRBV18 and TRBJ2-3; no clear D. Trimming left V 6 bases short and J 0 bases short, with 7 bases between. CDR3 length: 13 residues. Looked up from germline, CDR1 is KGHSH and CDR2 is LQKENI. DNA of the CDR3: TGTGCCAGCTCCCTTTTGAGCACAGATACGCAGTATTTT. It is translated as CASSLLSTDTQYF. Full variable domain (rest looked up from reference TRBV18 and TRBJ2-3): NAGVMQNPRHLVRRRGQEARLRCSPMKGHSHVYWYRQLPEEGLKFMVYLQKENIIDESGMPKERFSAEFPKEGPSILRIQQVVRGDSAAYFCASSLLSTDTQYFGPGTRLTVL.

This clone has only a few counts. This chain links TRBV21-1 with TRBJ2-7; the D segment call TRBD1 is taken from the table without a DNA check. TRBV21-1 is described as a pseudogene. The CDR3 has 14 amino acids. The CDR3 region is CASRPRDSAYEQYV. CDR3 nucleotide sequence: TGTGCCAGCAGGCCCCGGGACAGCGCCTACGAGCAGTACGTC.

The chain is built from TRBV19 and TRBJ2-3; TRBD2 agrees at 9 bases. CDR3 length equals 15 residues. The V gene end was trimmed by 6 bases and the J gene end by 6 bases; junction bases not matched to a gene: 10. Germline V CDR1 and CDR2: LNHDA, SQIVND (reference sequence). The DNA for the CDR3 is TGTGCCAGTAGCGACACGACTAGCGGACGGGATACGCAGTATTTT. Translating it yields CASSDTTSGRDTQYF.

The chain combines TRBV5-1 with TRBJ1-6, with D maybe TRBD1 (6 bases). Germline-derived CDR1 and CDR2 are SGHRS and YFSETQ. The length of the CDR3 is 18 residues. Trimming stripped 1 base from V and 5 bases from J, with 19 bases between. CDR3 nucleotides: TGCGCCAGCAGCTTGTTCGGCGGGGGCCTCAACAATAATTCACCCCTCCACTTT. Translated: CASSLFGGGLNNNSPLHF. Drawing the rest from reference TRBV5-1 and TRBJ1-6, the complete variable domain is KAGVTQTPRYLIKTRGQQVTLSCSPISGHRSVSWYQQTPGQGLQFLFEYFSETQRNKGNFPGRFSGRQFSNSRSEMNVSTLELGDSALYLCASSLFGGGLNNNSPLHFGNGTRLTVT.

V usage is TRBV11-2 and J usage is TRBJ2-1; D remains unclear. V was clipped by 7 bases and J by 10 bases, with 17 bases between them. Germline CDR1 SGHAT, CDR2 FQNNGV. This CDR3 is built from 13 residues. The chain's CDR3 is CASTPAPGREQFF. CDR3 DNA: TGTGCCAGCACTCCGGCCCCTGGGCGAGAGCAGTTCTTC.

In this sample, this clone turned up once. V is TRBV30 and J is TRBJ2-7; 7 nucleotides agree with TRBD1. Germline trimming cut 3 bases from V and 2 bases from J; bases unmatched to any gene: 4. The CDR3 covers 13 residues. Germline assignment: CDR1 GTSNPN and CDR2 SVGIG (reference sequence). The CDR3 spells CAWRRQGAYEQYF. DNA for the CDR3: TGTGCCTGGAGGAGACAGGGCGCCTACGAGCAGTACTTC.

This chain connects TRBV7-9 to TRBJ1-1; D uncertain. Germline V gene lookup returns CDR1 SEHNR and CDR2 FQNEAQ (reference sequence). The germline V and J ends were trimmed by 5 bases and 4 bases, with 17 bases remaining between them. This CDR3 is 15 amino acids long. The CDR3 sequence: CASSPTQARATEAFF. The DNA for the CDR3 is TGTGCCAGCAGCCCCACCCAGGCCAGAGCCACTGAAGCTTTCTTT.

The V call is TRBV27, the J call TRBJ2-3, with 14 bases lining up with TRBD2. Losses at the gene ends were 0 bases for V and 6 bases for J; bases not matched to a gene: 5. This CDR3 spans 17 amino acids. CDR1 and CDR2 (germline): MNHEY, SMNVEV (reference sequence). This chain's CDR3 is CASSLSGLAGGRDTQYF. CDR3 DNA: TGTGCCAGCAGTTTATCAGGACTAGCGGGAGGAAGGGATACGCAGTATTTT.